Presented here are 28 T cell receptor beta chains from one specimen sequenced in a study of CD8 T cells in ankylosing spondylitis. TCRdb reanalysed the 5' RACE reads using MiXCR and keeps one entry per CDR3 protein. The table shows 300,000 to 350,000 distinct CDR3 sequences, with about a fifth occurring only once. Specimen: blood, either unsorted or a sorted T cell fraction (not recorded which). These receptors were collected from a female donor with ankylosing spondylitis or in good health (not recorded which).

In its sample, this clonotype was seen a few times. The genes are TRBV10-3 and TRBJ2-1; 9 nucleotides line up with TRBD2. Germline CDR1 ENHRY, CDR2 SYGVKD. The V and J ends lost 0 bases and 12 bases, in that order; junction bases with no gene match: 15. This CDR3 is 17 amino acids long. The CDR3 coding sequence is TGTGCCATCAGTGAGTCAGGAGGGGATAGCGGGAGAAGGGGGCAGTTCTTC. Translated, it gives CAISESGGDSGRRGQFF.

This clonotype was found a few times. The V gene is TRBV20-1, the J gene TRBJ1-1; no definite D call. The CDR3 contains 13 residues. V gave up 5 bases and J gave up 3 bases, with 13 bases separating them. The germline V gene has CDR1 DFQATT and CDR2 SNEGSKA (reference sequence). The CDR3 sequence: CSACPTADTEAFF. The DNA for the CDR3 is TGCAGTGCTTGCCCTACAGCCGACACTGAAGCTTTCTTT.

Many counts were recorded for this clonotype. The chain has TRBV7-2 and TRBJ2-7; 9 bases are a match to TRBD1. CDR1 is SGHTA, CDR2 FQGNSA, per germline. The junction had 5 bases not matched to a gene; V was cut back by 5 bases and J by 3 bases. The CDR3 covers 14 residues. The CDR3 is CASSATGGNYEQYF. CDR3 nucleotides: TGTGCCAGCAGCGCGACAGGGGGTAACTACGAGCAGTACTTC. The entire variable domain, with the rest obtained from reference TRBV7-2 and TRBJ2-7, is as follows: GAGVSQSPSNKVTEKGKDVELRCDPISGHTALYWYRQSLGQGLEFLIYFQGNSAPDKSGLPSDRFSAERTGGSVSTLTIQRTQQEDSAVYLCASSATGGNYEQYFGPGTRLTVT.

This clonotype appeared a few times. The chain joins TRBV6-5 to TRBJ1-1; 8 bases agree with TRBD1. J lost 10 bases, V lost 7 bases, and 8 bases had no gene match. The germline gives CDR1 MNHEY, CDR2 SVGAGI. The CDR3 sequence is 12 residues long. CDR3 in DNA: TGTGCCAGCATTTCCCAGGGGGCGGGAGCTTTCTTT. Protein product: CASISQGAGAFF.

The chain is built from TRBV12-3 or TRBV12-4 and TRBJ1-1; the D is unclear. Trimming took 2 bases from V and 1 from J, leaving 5 bases between them. The CDR3 sequence is 13 residues long. CDR3 sequence (DNA): TGTGCCAGCAGTTTACCACAGAACACTGAAGCTTTCTTT. Protein sequence: CASSLPQNTEAFF.

The count of this clonotype is one. The chain is built from TRBV6-1 and TRBJ2-5; 8 bases are a match to TRBD2. This CDR3 has 15 amino acids. J gave up 5 bases and V 4 bases, and 9 bases lay outside the gene matches. Germline V gene data show CDR1 as MNHNS and CDR2 as SASEGT. The CDR3 protein is CASSVIAGSGETQYF. The CDR3 DNA is TGTGCCAGCAGTGTAATAGCGGGATCGGGGGAGACCCAGTACTTC.

The sample holds many counts of this clonotype. The chain has TRBV10-3 and TRBJ2-1; TRBD2 is a possible D gene (5 bases). With 8 bases removed from V and 4 bases from J, the gap between germline ends came to 18 bases. Germline V CDR1 and CDR2: ENHRY, SYGVKD. The CDR3 consists of 15 residues. CDR3 in DNA: TGTGCCATCGCCAACCCTCCGGCGGGTTACAATGAGCAGTTCTTC. Protein: CAIANPPAGYNEQFF.

V usage is TRBV6-1 and J usage is TRBJ1-5; maybe TRBD1 (5 bases). Germline loops: CDR1 MNHNS, CDR2 SASEGT. The V gene lost 6 bases and the J gene lost 4 bases, with 13 bases spanning the gap. This CDR3 region has 14 residues. In DNA, the CDR3 is TGTGCCAGCAGCCCCGACAGCCGTAATCAGCCCCAGCATTTT. Its protein is CASSPDSRNQPQHF.

This chain connects TRBV12-5 to TRBJ1-1, with D perhaps TRBD1 (6 bases). CDR1 and CDR2 from the germline V gene are LGHNT and FRNRAP. The CDR3 is 14 residues long. Trimming shortened V by 6 bases and J by 3 bases, and 14 bases separated the two germline ends. The CDR3 region has the DNA TGTGCTAGTGGACTACAGGGTGGGGACACTGAAGCTTTCTTT. Protein: CASGLQGGDTEAFF.

This chain uses TRBV11-2 with TRBJ2-5, with D possibly TRBD2 on 5 matching bases. From germline, CDR1 is SGHAT and CDR2 FQNNGV. V was clipped by 1 base and J by 3 bases, with 12 bases between them. The CDR3 is 15 residues long. The CDR3 region has the DNA TGTGCCAGCAGCTTAGGTACTAGTCGGGAAGAGACCCAGTACTTC. It translates to CASSLGTSREETQYF.

As DNA, the CDR3 is TGTGCCAGCAGTGGCTCGACAGGATTCTATGGCTACACCTTC. Encoded protein: CASSGSTGFYGYTF. This rearrangement joins TRBV2 to TRBJ1-2; TRBD1 might be the D (6 bases). V shed 4 bases and J shed 4 bases, with 13 bases lying between them. The CDR3 is 14 residues long. Germline CDR1 SNHLY, CDR2 FYNNEI.

This chain uses TRBV9 with TRBJ2-7, with D tentatively TRBD1 or TRBD2 (5 bases each). Looked up from germline, CDR1 is SGDLS and CDR2 is YYNGEE. This CDR3 region has 14 residues. V was pared by 2 bases and J by 4 bases, with 13 bases between. CDR3 in amino acids: CASSVGPEVYEQYF. The CDR3 coding sequence is TGTGCCAGCAGCGTGGGACCCGAGGTTTACGAGCAGTACTTC.

The rearrangement joins TRBV20-1 to TRBJ2-5, with TRBD2 matching over 10 bases. V was clipped by 5 bases and J by 9 bases; unmatched bases: 12. The germline CDR1 and CDR2 sequences are DFQATT and SNEGSKA (reference sequence). This CDR3 has 14 residues. The CDR3 sequence: CSALTFDGLAAQYF. CDR3 nucleotide sequence: TGCAGTGCTTTGACCTTTGACGGACTAGCGGCCCAGTACTTC.

This clonotype was detected a few times. This chain links TRBV5-5 with TRBJ2-2, with unresolved D. V gave up 0 bases and J gave up 7 bases, with 7 bases separating them. Looked up from germline, CDR1 is SGHKS and CDR2 is YYEKEE (reference sequence). The CDR3 loop spans 13 amino acids. This chain's CDR3 is CASSLARNGELFF. The CDR3 nucleotides are TGTGCCAGCAGCTTGGCTCGTAACGGGGAGCTGTTTTTT.

V usage is TRBV7-9 and J usage is TRBJ2-1, with D perhaps TRBD1 (5 bases). Germline loops: CDR1 SEHNR, CDR2 FQNEAQ (reference sequence). This CDR3 comprises 13 residues. V was trimmed by 2 bases and J by 6 bases, leaving 8 bases between them. The CDR3 here is CASSLLQGNEQFF. DNA for the CDR3: TGTGCCAGCAGCTTACTCCAGGGCAATGAGCAGTTCTTC.

The chain employs TRBV6-1 and TRBJ2-2, with 8 bases lining up with TRBD1. The germline gives CDR1 MNHNS, CDR2 SASEGT. Trimming took 5 bases from V and 4 from J; bases not matched to a gene: 9. There are 16 residues in the CDR3. CDR3 nucleotide sequence: TGTGCCAGCAGTACCCTCAGGGGGCACGGCACCGGGGAGCTGTTTTTT. Protein product: CASSTLRGHGTGELFF.

The chain couples TRBV4-3 to TRBJ2-2; TRBD2 matches at 11 bases. Germline assignment: CDR1 LGHNA and CDR2 YSLEER. CDR3 size: 16 residues. V gave up 2 bases and J gave up 7 bases; unmatched junction bases: 6. The CDR3 region has the DNA TGCGCCAGCAGCCAACTAGCGGGAGGATTAGTCGGGGAGCTGTTTTTT. Amino acids: CASSQLAGGLVGELFF.

The CDR3 region is CASSPHPGGVSSYNEQFF. The CDR3 nucleotides are TGTGCCAGCAGCCCACACCCCGGGGGCGTGAGCTCCTACAATGAGCAGTTCTTC. The rearrangement uses TRBV7-6 and TRBJ2-1, with D perhaps given as TRBD1 or TRBD2 (6 bases each). V was trimmed by 5 bases and J by 0 bases, leaving 20 bases between them. Germline V CDR1 and CDR2: SGHVS, FNYEAQ. The length of the CDR3 is 18 residues.

This chain connects TRBV12-3 or TRBV12-4 to TRBJ2-2; a weak D match, TRBD2 (5 bases). V was cut by 3 bases and J by 5 bases, with 7 bases left in between. The CDR3 has 13 amino acids. The DNA for the CDR3 is TGTGCCAGCAGTTTCCCGGGGACCGGGGAGCTGTTTTTT. This encodes CASSFPGTGELFF.

This clonotype turned up a few times. J is TRBJ2-7 and V is TRBV5-5, with TRBD2 identical over 7 bases. The CDR3 consists of 14 residues. The ends lost 7 bases at V and 1 base at J; junction bases unmatched: 8. The germline V gene has CDR1 SGHKS and CDR2 YYEKEE (reference sequence). CDR3: CASGGRETSYEQYF. The CDR3 nucleotides read TGTGCCAGCGGCGGGCGGGAGACATCCTACGAGCAGTACTTC.

In regard to this clonotype: The CDR3 ends on some other residue instead of the conserved phenylalanine or tryptophan, so this is likely a read error. The rearrangement links TRBV28 to TRBJ2-7, with no clear D. The V gene's germline CDR1 is MDHEN and CDR2 SYDVKM. Trimming cost V 5 bases and J 2 bases, with 19 bases left between them. The CDR3 is 16 amino acids. Written as DNA, the CDR3 is TGTGCCAGCAGTACCCCCTTTGTGCCGGTTACCTACGAGCAGTACCTC. Encoded protein: CASSTPFVPVTYEQYL.

This clonotype has a handful of counts. The chain combines TRBV30 with TRBJ2-2; 8 nucleotides agree with TRBD1. Germline lookup yields CDR1 GTSNPN and CDR2 SVGIG (reference sequence). Trimming cost V 3 bases and J 10 bases; bases outside gene matches: 4. The CDR3 contains 12 residues. Here the CDR3 DNA reads TGTGCCTGGAGAGACAGGGGAGTGGAGCTGTTTTTT. Translated: CAWRDRGVELFF. Full variable domain (outside the CDR3, taken from reference TRBV30 and TRBJ2-2): SQTIHQWPATLVQPVGSPLSLECTVEGTSNPNLYWYRQAAGRGLQLLFYSVGIGQISSEVPQNLSASRPQDRQFILSSKKLLLSDSGFYLCAWRDRGVELFFGEGSRLTVL.

This clonotype was detected many times. The chain links TRBV20-1 to TRBJ1-2, with D possibly TRBD1 on 5 matching bases. Trimming took off 5 bases at V and 7 bases at J, with 11 bases between the two ends. The CDR3 is 11 residues long. Germline V gene sequence: CDR1 DFQATT, CDR2 SNEGSKA (reference sequence). This CDR3 is CSAGTGGGYTF. The CDR3 DNA follows: TGCAGTGCTGGGACCGGAGGTGGCTACACCTTC.

This clonotype appeared a few times. The chain has TRBV7-2 and TRBJ2-1; TRBD2 matches at 9 bases. In germline, CDR1 is SGHTA, CDR2 FQGNSA. This CDR3 has 15 amino acids. J gave up 6 bases and V 1 base, and 4 bases lay outside the gene matches. CDR3 sequence: CASSLDRGLANEQFF. Here the CDR3 DNA reads TGTGCCAGCAGCTTAGATCGGGGACTAGCCAATGAGCAGTTCTTC.

This chain joins TRBV20-1 and TRBJ2-5; D unresolved. The CDR3 runs 14 residues. In germline, CDR1 is DFQATT, CDR2 SNEGSKA (reference sequence). Deletions cut 2 bases from V and 5 bases from J, with 15 bases between. CDR3 loop: CSARFTWSVETQYF. In nucleotides, the CDR3 is TGCAGTGCTAGATTTACGTGGAGCGTGGAGACCCAGTACTTC.

The genes are TRBV4-3 and TRBJ2-3; TRBD2 matches at 8 bases. This CDR3 region has 15 residues. Germline V gene data show CDR1 as LGHNA and CDR2 as YSLEER. The V and J ends lost 4 bases and 0 bases, in that order; junction bases with no gene match: 3. CDR3 sequence: CASSPRLASTDTQYF. CDR3 nucleotides: TGCGCCAGCAGCCCCCGACTAGCGAGCACAGATACGCAGTATTTT.

This rearrangement joins TRBV7-9 to TRBJ2-3; D possibly corresponds to TRBD2 (6 bases). Germline V gene lookup returns CDR1 SEHNR and CDR2 FQNEAQ (reference sequence). CDR3 length: 16 residues. V was pared by 2 bases and J by 4 bases, with 16 bases between. The CDR3 sequence is CASSLSGGGAADTQYF. The CDR3 DNA reads as TGTGCCAGCAGCTTATCTGGTGGCGGGGCCGCAGATACGCAGTATTTT. Using reference TRBV7-9 and TRBJ2-3 for the parts outside the CDR3, the full variable domain is DTGVSQNPRHKITKRGQNVTFRCDPISEHNRLYWYRQTLGQGPEFLTYFQNEAQLEKSRLLSDRFSAERPKGSFSTLEIQRTEQGDSAMYLCASSLSGGGAADTQYFGPGTRLTVL.

This clonotype was recorded once. The chain links TRBV5-4 to TRBJ2-5; D is tentatively TRBD1 or TRBD2 (5 bases each). This CDR3 comprises 15 residues. The V and J ends lost 3 bases and 1 base respectively, with 13 bases between them. Germline assignment: CDR1 SGHNT and CDR2 YYREEE (reference sequence). The CDR3 DNA reads as TGTGCCAGCAGCTCGAGGGGTTTATTCCAAGAGACCCAGTACTTC. It is translated as CASSSRGLFQETQYF.